This TCR beta chain was profiled in a study of T cell responses to AZD1222 COVID-19 vaccine. The study's findings and limits: Spike-specific TCR breadth and depth were elevated following two AZD1222 doses. Repertoire samples came only from after the peak T cell response.

The assay was immunoSEQ multiplex PCR, and TCRdb's table has in-frame clones only and misses some. The sample lists 100,000 to 150,000 clones; 70% to 90% were seen once. The germline V and J ends were trimmed by 3 bases and 4 bases, with 7 bases remaining between them. Germline V gives CDR1 SSHAT, CDR2 FNYEAQ (reference sequence). The CDR3 consists of 13 residues. As to this clone: The antigen is not known.

This clonotype was sampled from an adult who received the AZD1222 COVID-19 vaccine. The specimen comprised peripheral blood, sampled 28 days after the second AZD1222 dose. The chain combines TRBV7-7 with TRBJ1-3; D ambiguous. CDR3 coding DNA: TGTGCCAGCAGCTTTGGATCAGGAAACACCATATATTTT. It yields the protein CASSFGSGNTIYF.